This TCR beta chain was recorded in a study of CD8+CD57+ T cells in acquired aplastic anemia. Sequencing involved patients with CD8+CD57+ cell expansion previously shown by flow cytometry. No therapy was given to patients before blood sampling. The V gene end was trimmed by 5 bases and the J gene end by 5 bases; junction bases not matched to a gene: 5. Germline-derived CDR1 and CDR2 are LNHDA and SQIVND (reference sequence). The CDR3 spans 14 residues. Using genomic DNA as the template, TCR beta VDJ and CDR3 profiling was carried out. TCRdb ran MiXCR on the reads and lists one entry per CDR3 protein. The sample comprises over 150,000 distinct CDR3 sequences, about 48% of which are singletons, and less than 15% rests with the top ten. In its sample, this clonotype was seen many times.

The source of this sequence is a human donor with aplastic anemia. The gene calls are TRBV19 and TRBJ2-5, with 10 bases matching TRBD1. Sequenced material: sorted CD4+, CD8+, or CD8+CD57+ T cells (not recorded which) from PBMCs. CDR3 region: CASSETGGGETQYF. In DNA, the CDR3 is TGTGCCAGTAGTGAGACAGGGGGCGGTGAGACCCAGTACTTC.